This note documents a single TCR beta chain sequence. Antigen unknown. With 60 Vbeta and 13 Jbeta primers, the PCR was carried out. This table comes from immunoSEQ multiplex PCR, and its TCRdb copy is limited to in-frame clones, with some not included. The sample comprises more than 20,000 clones, about four fifths of which are singletons, and 3.5% to 5.5% rests with the top ten. This sample is drawn from a study of cytomegalovirus exposure and HLA in healthy donors. Study-wide points: For most TCR sequences rarity was the rule, although some public TCRs occurred in many donors. Exclusion applied to some V segments, including TRBV6-2 and TRBV6-3, as they were indistinguishable.

V shed 0 bases and J shed 4 bases, with 10 bases lying between them. Germline assignment: CDR1 LNHNV and CDR2 YYDKDF (reference sequence). This CDR3 region has 15 residues. Among the donors, all were healthy bone marrow donors. J is TRBJ1-5 and V is TRBV15; D not resolved. This receptor was taken from a male donor in good health and CMV-seronegative. Input material: PBMCs. The CDR3 spells CATSREGRPNQPQHF. In DNA, the CDR3 is TGTGCCACCAGCAGAGAGGGCAGACCAAATCAGCCCCAGCATTTT.